This T cell receptor beta chain comes out of a study of T cells after yellow fever vaccination. Regarding the study as a whole: Within FACS-sorted repertoires, abundant clonotypes contaminating from the bulk population could be present.

Each CDR3 protein is one row after TCRdb ran MiXCR on the 5' RACE reads. The sample carries about 340,000 distinct CDR3 sequences, roughly 4% recorded once. A word on this clonotype: What it recognizes is unknown.

Trimming removed 2 bases from V and 4 bases from J; junction bases left unmatched: 8. The CDR3 runs 16 residues. Germline CDR1 LGHNA, CDR2 YSLEER. The clonotype originates from a man between 18 and 29 years old who received the YFV17D yellow fever vaccine. This sample comprised PBMCs, obtained 5 days after the yellow fever booster vaccination. The chain has TRBV4-3 and TRBJ1-2, with 9 bases that match TRBD1. The DNA of the CDR3 is TGCGCCAGCAGCCAAAGGGGGACAGGGATGGTCTATGGCTACACCTTC. It encodes CASSQRGTGMVYGYTF.